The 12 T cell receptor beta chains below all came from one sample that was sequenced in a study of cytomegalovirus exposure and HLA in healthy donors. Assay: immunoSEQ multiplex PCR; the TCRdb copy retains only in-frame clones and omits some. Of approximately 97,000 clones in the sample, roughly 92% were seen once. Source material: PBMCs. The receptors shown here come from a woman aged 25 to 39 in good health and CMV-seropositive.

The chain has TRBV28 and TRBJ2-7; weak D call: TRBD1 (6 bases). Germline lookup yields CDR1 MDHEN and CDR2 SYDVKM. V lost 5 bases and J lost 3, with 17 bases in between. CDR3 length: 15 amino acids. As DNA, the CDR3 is TGTGCCAGCAGTACGAGAGACAGGATCGGCTACGAGCAGTACTTC. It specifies CASSTRDRIGYEQYF.

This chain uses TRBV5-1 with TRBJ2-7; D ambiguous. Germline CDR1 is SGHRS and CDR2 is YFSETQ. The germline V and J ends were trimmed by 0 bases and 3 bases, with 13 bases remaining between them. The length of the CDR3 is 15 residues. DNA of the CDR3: TGCGCCAGCAGCTTGGGCAGGTCGATGATCTACGAGCAGTACTTC. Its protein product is CASSLGRSMIYEQYF.

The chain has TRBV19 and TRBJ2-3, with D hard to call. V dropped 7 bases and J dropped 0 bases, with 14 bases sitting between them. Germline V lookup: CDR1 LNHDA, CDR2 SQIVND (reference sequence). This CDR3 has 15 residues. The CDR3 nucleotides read TGTGCCAGTACCCGACTCTACCCAAGCACAGATACGCAGTATTTT. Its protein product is CASTRLYPSTDTQYF.

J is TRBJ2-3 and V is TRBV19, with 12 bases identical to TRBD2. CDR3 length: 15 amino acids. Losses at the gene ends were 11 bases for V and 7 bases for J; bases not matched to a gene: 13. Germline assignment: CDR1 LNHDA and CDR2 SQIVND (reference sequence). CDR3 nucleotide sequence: TGTGCCGGCACCCGACTAGCGGGAGCAAAACATACGCAGTATTTT. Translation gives CAGTRLAGAKHTQYF.

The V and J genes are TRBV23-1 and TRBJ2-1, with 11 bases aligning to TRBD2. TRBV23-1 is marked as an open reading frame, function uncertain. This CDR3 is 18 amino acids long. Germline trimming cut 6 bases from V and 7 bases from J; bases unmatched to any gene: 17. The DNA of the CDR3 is TGCGCCAGCAGCCAAGGACCTGTAGCGGGAGGGCCGGGGAATGAGCAGTTCTTC. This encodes CASSQGPVAGGPGNEQFF.

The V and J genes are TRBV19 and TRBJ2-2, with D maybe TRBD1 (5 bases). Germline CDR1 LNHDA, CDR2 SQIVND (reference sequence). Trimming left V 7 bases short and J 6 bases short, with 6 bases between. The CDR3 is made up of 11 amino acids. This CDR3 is CASTRAGELFF. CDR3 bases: TGTGCCAGTACCAGGGCCGGGGAGCTGTTTTTT. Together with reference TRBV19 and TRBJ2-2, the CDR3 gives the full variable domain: DGGITQSPKYLFRKEGQNVTLSCEQNLNHDAMYWYRQDPGQGLRLIYYSQIVNDFQKGDIAEGYSVSREKKESFPLTVTSAQKNPTAFYLCASTRAGELFFGEGSRLTVL.

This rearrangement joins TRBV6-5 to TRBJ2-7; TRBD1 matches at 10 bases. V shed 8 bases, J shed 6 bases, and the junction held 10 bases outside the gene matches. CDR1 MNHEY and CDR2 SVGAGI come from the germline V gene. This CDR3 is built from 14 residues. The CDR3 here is CASRGTGERGEQYF. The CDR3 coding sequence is TGTGCCAGCCGAGGGACAGGGGAACGGGGCGAGCAGTACTTC.

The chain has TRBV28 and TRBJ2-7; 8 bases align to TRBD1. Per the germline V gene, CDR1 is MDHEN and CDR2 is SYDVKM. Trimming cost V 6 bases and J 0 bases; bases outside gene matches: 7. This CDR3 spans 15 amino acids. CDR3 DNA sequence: TGTGCCAGCAGACTGGACAGGGCCAGCTCCTACGAGCAGTACTTC. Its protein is CASRLDRASSYEQYF.

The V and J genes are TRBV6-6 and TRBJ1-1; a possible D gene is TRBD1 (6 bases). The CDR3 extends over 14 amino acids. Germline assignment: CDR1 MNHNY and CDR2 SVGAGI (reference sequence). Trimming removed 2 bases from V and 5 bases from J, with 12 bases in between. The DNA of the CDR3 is TGTGCCAGCAGTTACACCCAGGGGTGGACTGAAGCTTTCTTT. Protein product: CASSYTQGWTEAFF.

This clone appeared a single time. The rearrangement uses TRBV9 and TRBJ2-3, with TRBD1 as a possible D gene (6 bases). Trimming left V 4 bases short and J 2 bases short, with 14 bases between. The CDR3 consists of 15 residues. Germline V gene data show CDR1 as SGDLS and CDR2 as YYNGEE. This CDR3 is CASSPTGTPTDTQYF. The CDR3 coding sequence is TGTGCCAGCAGCCCAACCGGGACACCCACAGATACGCAGTATTTT.

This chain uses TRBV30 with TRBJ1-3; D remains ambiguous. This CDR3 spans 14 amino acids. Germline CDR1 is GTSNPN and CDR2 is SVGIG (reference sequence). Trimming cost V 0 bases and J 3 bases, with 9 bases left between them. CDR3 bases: TGTGCCTGGAGTGTTTCCGGGTTTGGAAACACCATATATTTT. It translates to CAWSVSGFGNTIYF.

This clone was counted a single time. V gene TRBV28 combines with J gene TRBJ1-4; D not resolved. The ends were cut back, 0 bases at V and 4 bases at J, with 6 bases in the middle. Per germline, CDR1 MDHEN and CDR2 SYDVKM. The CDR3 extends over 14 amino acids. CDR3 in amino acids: CASSLWPDNEKLFF. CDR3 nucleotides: TGTGCCAGCAGTTTATGGCCAGATAATGAAAAACTGTTTTTT.